The rows below give T cell receptor beta chains drawn from one sample of a study of cytomegalovirus exposure and HLA in healthy donors. The table came from immunoSEQ multiplex PCR; TCRdb's copy has only in-frame clones and leaves some out. The sample shows about 43,000 clones, roughly half of them seen only once. Material for sequencing was PBMCs. These receptors all come from a man aged 55 to 70 in good health and CMV-seronegative. The CDR3 runs from the conserved cysteine through the conserved F or W. The D gene is left open where the match is weak. Clone size is shown for a subset of rows, as once, few, many or a class of expanded clone.

. TRBJ1-2 TRBV30 . TGTGCCTGGAGTGTACGTTGGGCAGACGGCTACACCTTC CAWSVRWADGYTF
. TRBJ2-7 TRBV29-1 . TGCAGCGTTGCGAAAAAGGGGCCAACCTACGAGCAGTACTTC CSVAKKGPTYEQYF
few TRBJ2-1 TRBV10-1 . TGCGCCAGCGGCGATAATAGCGGCAATGAGCAGTTCTTC CASGDNSGNEQFF
. TRBJ1-1 TRBV29-1 TRBD1 TGCAGCGCGGGGACAGGTACTATAGGTGAAGCTTTCTTT CSAGTGTIGEAFF
. TRBJ1-1 TRBV21-1 . TGTGCCAGCAGCAAAGCGTGGGCAGCGGAAAACACTGAAGCTTTCTTT CASSKAWAAENTEAFF
. TRBJ1-1 TRBV5-1 TRBD1 TGCGCCAGCAGCTCAGGGGGCAGGGAAGCTTTCTTT CASSSGGREAFF
few TRBJ2-1 TRBV6-5 TRBD2 TGTGCCAGCAGTTTCAGCGGGAGCTCCTACAATGAGCAGTTCTTC CASSFSGSSYNEQFF
. TRBJ1-3 TRBV30 TRBD1 TGTGCCTGTAACCGGGACAGCCCATTCCTTATTTCTGGAAACACCATATATTTT CACNRDSPFLISGNTIYF
. TRBJ1-1 TRBV20-1 . TGCAGTTCCCAGGTATCGGGGTGGGCTTTCTTT CSSQVSGWAFF
. TRBJ2-7 TRBV5-4 TRBD1 TGTGCCAGCAGCCCCGGGGACAGGGGCCTCTCCTACGAGCAGTACTTC CASSPGDRGLSYEQYF
few TRBJ1-1 TRBV10-2 TRBD1 TGCGCCAGCAGGCTGGACAGGGTAACTGAAGCTTTCTTT CASRLDRVTEAFF